What follows are 18 T cell receptor beta chains derived from one specimen sequenced in a study of shared clonotypes between healthy human individuals. Using immunoSEQ multiplex PCR, the repertoire was profiled, and TCRdb retains in-frame clones only, with some absent. The sample records hundreds of thousands of clones, approximately 97% being singletons. The sequenced sample consisted of memory CD8+ T cells sorted from blood. Stated subset: CD45RO+ cells pooled with CCR7-negative TemRA cells. Every receptor here comes from a man aged 30 to 39 in good health.

This chain joins TRBV5-4 and TRBJ2-5; D ambiguous. The CDR3 runs 14 residues. CDR1 and CDR2 from the germline V gene are SGHNT and YYREEE (reference sequence). V was cut by 0 bases and J by 4 bases, with 10 bases left in between. The CDR3: CASSLVARPETQYF. In DNA form, the CDR3 reads TGTGCCAGCAGCTTGGTTGCGCGGCCAGAGACCCAGTACTTC.

The rearrangement uses TRBV14 and TRBJ2-2; D is perhaps TRBD1 or TRBD2 (6 bases each). CDR3 size: 23 residues. V was trimmed by 1 base and J by 1 base, leaving 31 bases between them. Germline CDR1 is SGHDN and CDR2 is FVKESK. In DNA, the CDR3 is TGTGCCAGCAGCCAAGGGCGTGACAGTATGACCCCTACAGGGAGGAGGAACACCGGGGAGCTGTTTTTT. Protein product: CASSQGRDSMTPTGRRNTGELFF.

Details on this clone: The junction and the germline gene differ at one end; a read error may be behind it. The chain has TRBV7-7 and TRBJ1-3, with TRBD1 identical over 7 bases. This CDR3 is built from 15 residues. The V gene's germline CDR1 is SSHAT and CDR2 FNYEAQ (reference sequence). As DNA, the CDR3 is TGTGCTAGCATCACTAGGGGACAGCCTGGAAACACCATATATTTT. Translation: CASITRGQPGNTIYF.

CDR3 region: CAWSVRTYEQYF. The CDR3 DNA follows: TGTGCCTGGAGTGTCAGGACCTACGAGCAGTACTTC. The V call is TRBV30, the J call TRBJ2-7; D remains unclear. From germline, CDR1 is GTSNPN and CDR2 SVGIG (reference sequence). Between the trimmed V and J ends, which lost 0 bases and 2 bases, there was a span of 5 bases. The CDR3 length is 12 residues.

The V call is TRBV4-2, the J call TRBJ2-5; the match to TRBD2 covers 7 bases. Germline CDR1 and CDR2: LGHNA and YNFKEQ. The V segment lost 0 bases and the J segment 1 base; nucleotides outside the gene matches: 8. The CDR3 contains 17 residues. The CDR3 DNA reads TGTGCCAGCAGCCAAGAGTCTTTGGCTAGCGGCCAAGAGACCCAGTACTTC. Protein: CASSQESLASGQETQYF.

V and J are TRBV5-8 and TRBJ2-2; D may be TRBD2 (6 bases). Trimming stripped 1 base from V and 4 bases from J, with 14 bases between. This CDR3 comprises 16 residues. The germline V gene has CDR1 SGHTS and CDR2 YDEGEE. The CDR3 region has the DNA TGTGCCAGCAGCTTGAAAAGCATAGCGGTCACCGGGGAGCTGTTTTTT. It is translated as CASSLKSIAVTGELFF.

J is TRBJ1-2 and V is TRBV7-2; no firm D call. The germline V gene has CDR1 SGHTA and CDR2 FQGNSA. The CDR3 has 14 residues. Trimming took 2 bases from V and 3 from J, leaving 10 bases between them. CDR3 residues: CASSLNMVYYGYTF. As DNA, the CDR3 is TGTGCCAGCAGCTTAAATATGGTGTACTATGGCTACACCTTC.

V and J are TRBV28 and TRBJ2-3; 11 positions match TRBD2. This CDR3 region has 17 residues. V was clipped by 6 bases and J by 2 bases; unmatched bases: 10. CDR1 is MDHEN, CDR2 SYDVKM, per germline. CDR3 sequence: CASSLRLAGTDTDTQYF. Here the CDR3 DNA reads TGTGCCAGCAGCCTTAGACTAGCGGGAACGGACACAGATACGCAGTATTTT. The complete variable domain, with remaining parts taken from reference TRBV28 and TRBJ2-3, reads DVKVTQSSRYLVKRTGEKVFLECVQDMDHENMFWYRQDPGLGLRLIYFSYDVKMKEKGDIPEGYSVSREKKERFSLILESASTNQTSMYLCASSLRLAGTDTDTQYFGPGTRLTVL.

The rearrangement uses TRBV10-3 and TRBJ2-1; no definite D call. Looked up from germline, CDR1 is ENHRY and CDR2 is SYGVKD. Deletions cut 8 bases from V and 2 bases from J, with 16 bases between. The CDR3 covers 15 residues. The CDR3 protein is CAISPAGTTYNEQFF. DNA for the CDR3: TGTGCCATCTCCCCGGCAGGAACTACCTACAATGAGCAGTTCTTC.

V and J are TRBV28 and TRBJ2-7; D is ambiguous. The CDR3 contains 12 residues. Trimming pared 4 bases from V and 4 bases from J, leaving 8 bases between. Germline values: CDR1 MDHEN, CDR2 SYDVKM. The CDR3 DNA is TGTGCCAGCAGTTCCCCCAGATACGAGCAGTACTTC. Translated: CASSSPRYEQYF.

The chain joins TRBV5-1 to TRBJ2-2, with TRBD2 identical over 8 bases. The J segment lost 8 bases and the V segment lost 5 bases, leaving 11 bases of the junction unmatched. The CDR3 runs to 15 residues. CDR1 is SGHRS, CDR2 YFSETQ, per germline. CDR3 region: CASRKAGDGRGELFF. The CDR3 bases are TGCGCCAGCAGGAAAGCGGGAGACGGGCGTGGGGAGCTGTTTTTT.

This clone was observed a single time. This chain connects TRBV4-1 to TRBJ2-7; TRBD2 aligns across 10 bases. V lost 2 bases and J lost 4; bases outside the gene matches: 5. The CDR3 runs to 15 residues. Germline CDR1 is MGHRA and CDR2 is YSYEKL. CDR3 in amino acids: CASSQLAGVRYEQYF. The CDR3 nucleotides read TGCGCCAGCAGCCAACTAGCGGGAGTAAGGTACGAGCAGTACTTC.

The V call is TRBV5-1, the J call TRBJ2-3; D gene uncertain. Per the germline V gene, CDR1 is SGHRS and CDR2 is YFSETQ. The CDR3 covers 14 residues. V was pared by 2 bases and J by 1 base, with 8 bases between. The CDR3 sequence is CASSLPIGTDTQYF. The CDR3 coding sequence is TGCGCCAGCAGCTTACCTATAGGCACAGATACGCAGTATTTT.

CDR3 sequence reads: CASGQGRLSGNTIYF. CDR3 in DNA: TGTGCCTCAGGACAGGGGCGACTCTCTGGAAACACCATATATTTT. The chain combines TRBV30 with TRBJ1-3, with 9 bases lining up with TRBD1. Trimming at V came to 7 bases and at J to 0 bases, leaving 7 bases not matched to a gene. CDR1 and CDR2 (germline): GTSNPN, SVGIG (reference sequence). This CDR3 region has 15 residues.

The chain combines TRBV5-1 with TRBJ2-7; TRBD2 matches at 12 bases. Germline lookup yields CDR1 SGHRS and CDR2 YFSETQ. V trimming: 4 bases; J trimming: 3 bases; junction bases outside the gene matches: 5. CDR3 length equals 15 residues. The CDR3 DNA follows: TGCGCCAGCAGCCCCGGGACTAGCGGGTTCTACGAGCAGTACTTC. Amino acids: CASSPGTSGFYEQYF. Based on the CDR3 plus reference TRBV5-1 and TRBJ2-7, the full variable domain is KAGVTQTPRYLIKTRGQQVTLSCSPISGHRSVSWYQQTPGQGLQFLFEYFSETQRNKGNFPGRFSGRQFSNSRSEMNVSTLELGDSALYLCASSPGTSGFYEQYFGPGTRLTVT.

Points on this clone: The same CDR3 arises from other DNA sequences in this sample as well. V usage is TRBV28 and J usage is TRBJ2-1, with no clear D. CDR1 MDHEN and CDR2 SYDVKM come from the germline V gene. The CDR3 is 14 residues long. V lost 2 bases to trimming and J lost 2 bases, with 7 bases between them. CDR3 sequence: CASSLAGAYNEQFF. DNA of the CDR3: TGTGCCAGCAGTTTAGCCGGAGCCTACAATGAGCAGTTCTTC.

The chain employs TRBV7-3 and TRBJ2-3; D is ambiguous. The CDR3 contains 14 residues. Germline assignment: CDR1 SGHTA and CDR2 FQGTGA. V lost 3 bases and J lost 0, with 7 bases in between. The CDR3 region has the DNA TGTGCCAGCAGCTTGGGCGACAGCACAGATACGCAGTATTTT. It codes for CASSLGDSTDTQYF.

The rearrangement links TRBV9 to TRBJ1-5, with 9 positions matching TRBD1. Germline CDR1 and CDR2: SGDLS and YYNGEE. This CDR3 region has 13 residues. V lost 8 bases to trimming and J lost 6 bases; unmatched junction nucleotides: 6. The CDR3 here is CARLTGGSQPQHF. Here the CDR3 DNA reads TGTGCCAGACTGACAGGGGGGAGTCAGCCCCAGCATTTT.